This T cell receptor (beta chain) was recovered during a study of a mutant IDH1 vaccine in newly diagnosed glioma. At the level of the study: First vaccine doses came 4-6 weeks after radiotherapy alone, or with temozolomide cycles.

Time point defined: week 11, during vaccination. With topical imiquimod, each dose of the vaccine consisted of 300 ug of mutant IDH1 20-mer peptide. This table comes from immunoSEQ multiplex PCR, and its TCRdb copy is limited to in-frame clones, with some not included. Of about 21,000 clones listed, about 90% are singletons. The V gene lost 0 bases and the J gene lost 1 base, with 8 bases spanning the gap. This CDR3 has 15 amino acids. CDR1 SGDLS and CDR2 YYNGEE come from the germline V gene. As for this clone: Its antigen is as yet unknown.

V is TRBV9 and J is TRBJ2-1; a possible D gene is TRBD2 (5 bases). This TCR came from a woman in her thirties or forties with glioma. The material was PBMCs, obtained from a glioma patient whose treatment included an IDH1 peptide vaccine. The DNA for the CDR3 is TGTGCCAGCAGCGTAGAACTAGTTTCCTACAATGAGCAGTTCTTC. Its protein is CASSVELVSYNEQFF.